These 24 T cell receptor beta chains originate from one sample sequenced in a study of T cells in Graves' hyperthyroidism and ophthalmopathy. From RNA transcripts, TCR beta CDR3 regions were amplified. Initially, a first-round RT-PCR of the TCR CDR3 employed the HTBI primer set. TCRdb reanalysed the multiplex PCR reads using MiXCR and keeps one entry per CDR3 protein. This table holds about 520,000 distinct CDR3 sequences, around a quarter found once. Input material: blood. The receptors were gathered from a woman aged 30 to 39 with Graves' ophthalmopathy.

Regarding this clonotype: The junction does not match germline at one end; this may be a read error. V usage is TRBV28 and J usage is TRBJ2-4; 9 bases match TRBD2. The CDR3 is 16 residues long. CDR1 is MDHEN, CDR2 SYDVKM, per germline. CDR3 sequence: CASSISGGLAKNIKYF. The CDR3 DNA reads as TGTGCCAGCAGTATCAGCGGGGGGCTGGCCAAAAACATTAAGTACTTC.

This clonotype was counted ten times or more. The V and J genes are TRBV12-3 or TRBV12-4 and TRBJ1-1; 9 bases fit TRBD1. The CDR3 has 15 residues. The V segment lost 6 bases and the J segment 1 base; nucleotides outside the gene matches: 6. CDR3 in DNA: TGTGCCAGCAGAACGGGACAGGGAGGGAACACTGAAGCTTTCTTT. This codes for CASRTGQGGNTEAFF.

This clonotype was seen ten or more times. The V gene is TRBV28, the J gene TRBJ1-1, with D unclear. The CDR3 covers 10 residues. The germline V and J ends were trimmed by 6 bases and 4 bases, with 3 bases remaining between them. Germline V gene data show CDR1 as MDHEN and CDR2 as SYDVKM. The DNA for the CDR3 is TGTGCCAGCAGGTCCACTGAAGCTTTCTTT. Its protein is CASRSTEAFF.

V is TRBV15 and J is TRBJ2-7; TRBD2 matches at 8 bases. The CDR3 has 15 amino acids. Germline loops: CDR1 LNHNV, CDR2 YYDKDF (reference sequence). J was trimmed by 3 bases and V by 1 base; bases with no gene match: 5. CDR3 in DNA: TGTGCCACCAGCAGAGCAACTAGCGGTAGCTACGAGCAGTACTTC. Encoded protein: CATSRATSGSYEQYF.

This clonotype was detected many times. V and J are TRBV6-5 and TRBJ2-5; D possibly corresponds to TRBD2 (6 bases). CDR3 size: 13 residues. Germline assignment: CDR1 MNHEY and CDR2 SVGAGI. Trimming left V 4 bases short and J 10 bases short, with 16 bases between. CDR3 amino acids: CASSSPSEEGQYF. For the CDR3, the DNA is TGTGCCAGCAGTTCCCCCTCAGAGGAGGGCCAGTACTTC.

In this sample, this clonotype turned up a few times. The V call is TRBV2, the J call TRBJ1-5, with D uncertain. V dropped 7 bases and J dropped 9 bases, with 16 bases sitting between them. Germline CDR1 is SNHLY and CDR2 is FYNNEI. This CDR3 is built from 13 residues. As DNA, the CDR3 is TGTGCCAGCACGAGCGTGGCGGTGAGGCCCCAGCATTTT. Translating gives CASTSVAVRPQHF.

The CDR3 loop reads CASSSGPREQYF. The CDR3 DNA reads as TGTGCCAGCAGTTCTGGGCCGCGGGAGCAGTACTTC. The chain recombines TRBV28 with TRBJ2-7; D gene ambiguous. Germline V gene sequence: CDR1 MDHEN, CDR2 SYDVKM. The CDR3 length is 12 residues. V gave up 4 bases and J gave up 7 bases, with 11 bases separating them.

There are a few counts of this clonotype. This chain connects TRBV2 to TRBJ2-3; D unclear. V lost 2 bases, J lost 0 bases, and 12 bases lay in between. Per germline, CDR1 SNHLY and CDR2 FYNNEI. The CDR3 loop spans 16 amino acids. Written as DNA, the CDR3 is TGTGCCAGCAGTGAAAGGGCGGCGGTGAGCACAGATACGCAGTATTTT. Amino acids: CASSERAAVSTDTQYF.

This clonotype was recorded at least ten times. The V call is TRBV27, the J call TRBJ1-1; D uncertain. Trimming removed 6 bases from V and 8 bases from J, with 10 bases in between. The germline gives CDR1 MNHEY, CDR2 SMNVEV (reference sequence). The CDR3 spans 11 residues. The CDR3 here is CASRHRLEAFF. Here the CDR3 DNA reads TGTGCCAGCAGACACCGACTCGAAGCTTTCTTT.

This clonotype was recorded a few times. J is TRBJ2-7 and V is TRBV6-1; D gene ambiguous. V lost 3 bases and J 2 bases, leaving 11 bases between the germline ends. Looked up from germline, CDR1 is MNHNS and CDR2 is SASEGT. This CDR3 is built from 14 residues. The CDR3 DNA is TGTGCCAGCAGTGATCAACCAGGCACCTACGAGCAGTACTTC. This encodes CASSDQPGTYEQYF.

The rearrangement joins TRBV12-3 or TRBV12-4 to TRBJ1-2; maybe TRBD1 (5 bases). V lost 7 bases, J lost 4 bases, and 13 bases lay in between. CDR3 length: 13 amino acids. The CDR3 DNA sequence: TGTGCCAGCACGGAGGGACGTATCTATGGCTACACCTTC. Amino acid sequence: CASTEGRIYGYTF.

The chain carries TRBV12-3 or TRBV12-4 and TRBJ1-2; D remains unclear. V lost 6 bases and J lost 0, with 20 bases in between. This CDR3 is 17 amino acids long. CDR3 in DNA: TGTGCCAGCAGCCCCCTCCGGGAACCTCTGTCTAACTATGGCTACACCTTC. Its translation: CASSPLREPLSNYGYTF.

This clonotype was seen at least ten times. The J gene is TRBJ1-3, the V gene TRBV6-5, with 11 bases identical to TRBD1. CDR1 and CDR2 (germline): MNHEY, SVGAGI. The V segment lost 0 bases and the J segment 7 bases; nucleotides outside the gene matches: 5. This CDR3 contains 16 residues. This CDR3 is CASSYSGQGVGNTIYF. CDR3 nucleotide sequence: TGTGCCAGCAGTTACTCGGGACAGGGGGTTGGGAACACCATATATTTT.

This clonotype was counted between two and nine times. The chain uses TRBV25-1 and TRBJ1-1; D is possibly TRBD1 (6 bases). The CDR3 runs to 13 residues. Germline loops: CDR1 MGHDK, CDR2 SYGVNS. The ends were cut back, 2 bases at V and 5 bases at J, with 9 bases in the middle. CDR3 in amino acids: CASSERTVTEAFF. The CDR3 DNA follows: TGTGCCAGCAGTGAAAGGACAGTAACTGAAGCTTTCTTT.

V gene TRBV29-1 combines with J gene TRBJ2-7, with D perhaps TRBD1 (6 bases). Trimming left V 4 bases short and J 0 bases short, with 13 bases between. The length of the CDR3 is 14 residues. The V gene's germline CDR1 is SQVTM and CDR2 ANQGSEA. The CDR3 coding sequence is TGCAGCGTTGGTCTGCAGGGGCGCTCCTACGAGCAGTACTTC. Translating it yields CSVGLQGRSYEQYF.

This clonotype was found a few times. The genes are TRBV12-3 or TRBV12-4 and TRBJ2-7; D could derive from TRBD1 or TRBD2 (5 bases each). The CDR3 has 13 amino acids. Trimming pared 5 bases from V and 5 bases from J, leaving 13 bases between. The CDR3 loop is CASSITGTHEQYF. The CDR3 bases are TGTGCCAGCAGTATAACCGGGACCCACGAGCAGTACTTC.

This clonotype showed up many times. CDR3 sequence reads: CASSRSGQGVAEAFF. The CDR3 DNA follows: TGTGCCAGTAGTAGATCGGGACAGGGAGTGGCTGAAGCTTTCTTT. The chain recombines TRBV19 with TRBJ1-1; 9 positions match TRBD1. The CDR3 spans 15 residues. V lost 4 bases, J lost 6 bases, and 9 bases stayed unmatched. Looked up from germline, CDR1 is LNHDA and CDR2 is SQIVND (reference sequence).

This clonotype was observed at least ten times. The gene calls are TRBV13 and TRBJ1-2, with a tentative D call TRBD1 (6 bases). CDR3 length: 14 residues. V dropped 4 bases and J dropped 4 bases, with 13 bases sitting between them. The germline CDR1 and CDR2 sequences are PRHDT and FYEKMQ (reference sequence). CDR3 sequence reads: CASSYRVGGYGYTF. As DNA, the CDR3 is TGTGCCAGCAGCTACAGGGTCGGTGGCTATGGCTACACCTTC.

This clonotype was detected many times. The rearrangement joins TRBV4-3 to TRBJ1-2; 7 bases line up with TRBD1. The ends lost 0 bases at V and 7 bases at J; junction bases unmatched: 8. The CDR3 is 15 residues long. Germline V lookup: CDR1 LGHNA, CDR2 YSLEER. CDR3 nucleotide sequence: TGCGCCAGCAGCCAAGATAGGGACAGTCTTGTTGGCTACACCTTC. As protein: CASSQDRDSLVGYTF.

The chain joins TRBV28 to TRBJ2-7; D is perhaps TRBD1 (6 bases). CDR1 is MDHEN and CDR2 is SYDVKM in the germline V gene. The CDR3 runs to 15 residues. Trimming removed 5 bases at V and 5 bases at J, with 19 bases between. Here the CDR3 reads CASSPRLGAMNEQYF. Here the CDR3 DNA reads TGTGCCAGCAGTCCGCGGCTGGGGGCGATGAACGAGCAGTACTTC. Drawing the rest from reference TRBV28 and TRBJ2-7, the complete variable domain is DVKVTQSSRYLVKRTGEKVFLECVQDMDHENMFWYRQDPGLGLRLIYFSYDVKMKEKGDIPEGYSVSREKKERFSLILESASTNQTSMYLCASSPRLGAMNEQYFGPGTRLTVT.

V gene TRBV5-6 combines with J gene TRBJ1-1; perhaps TRBD1 as D (5 bases). V lost 0 bases to trimming and J lost 5 bases, with 17 bases between them. From germline, CDR1 is SGHDT and CDR2 YYEEEE. The CDR3 contains 16 residues. DNA for the CDR3: TGTGCCAGCAGCTTGGGGTATGTCTCCAGGGAAACTGAAGCTTTCTTT. It yields the protein CASSLGYVSRETEAFF.

At least ten counts were recorded for this clonotype. The V call is TRBV6-5, the J call TRBJ1-5; unclear D gene. CDR1 and CDR2 (germline): MNHEY, SVGAGI. V dropped 0 bases and J dropped 5 bases, with 8 bases sitting between them. This CDR3 region has 14 residues. Here the CDR3 reads CASSYSTGDQPQHF. The CDR3 region has the DNA TGTGCCAGCAGTTACTCGACTGGGGATCAGCCCCAGCATTTT.

This clonotype turned up a few times. The chain links TRBV15 to TRBJ1-2; D is ambiguous. Germline V gene lookup returns CDR1 LNHNV and CDR2 YYDKDF (reference sequence). The CDR3 has 15 amino acids. The germline V and J ends were trimmed by 0 bases and 1 base, with 9 bases remaining between them. The CDR3 DNA reads TGTGCCACCAGCAGAGAACAGTTTATTAACTATGGCTACACCTTC. Its protein is CATSREQFINYGYTF. Using reference TRBV15 and TRBJ1-2 for the parts outside the CDR3, the full variable domain is DAMVIQNPRYQVTQFGKPVTLSCSQTLNHNVMYWYQQKSSQAPKLLFHYYDKDFNNEADTPDNFQSRRPNTSFCFLDIRSPGLGDTAMYLCATSREQFINYGYTFGSGTRLTVV.

V gene TRBV15 combines with J gene TRBJ1-1; D call uncertain. CDR1 and CDR2 from the germline V gene are LNHNV and YYDKDF (reference sequence). The CDR3 spans 13 residues. Trimming removed 3 bases at V and 2 bases at J, with 7 bases between. The CDR3 spells CATSREANTEAFF. The CDR3 coding sequence is TGTGCCACCAGCAGGGAAGCAAACACTGAAGCTTTCTTT.